This T cell receptor beta chain is from a study of T cell responses to AZD1222 COVID-19 vaccine. Study-level results: Clonal diversity may have been underestimated in mostly white British donors. Just six people given AZD1222 tested seropositive at baseline.

Pooled in the analysis were second doses at about 4 or about 12 weeks. Sequenced by immunoSEQ multiplex PCR; TCRdb stores in-frame clones only, minus some. Of 120,000 or so clones listed, 92% were seen once; the top ten hold about 2.5%. In the case of this clone: Its cognate antigen is unknown.

The source is an adult who received the AZD1222 COVID-19 vaccine. The input for sequencing was peripheral blood, taken 28 days after the second AZD1222 dose.

In nucleotides, the CDR3 is TGTGCCAGCAGCTTGGGGGAGGGACAGGTGATCTACGAGCAGTACTTC. Its translation: CASSLGEGQVIYEQYF. V usage is TRBV5-4 and J usage is TRBJ2-7; maybe TRBD1 (8 bases). The V gene's germline CDR1 is SGHNT and CDR2 YYREEE (reference sequence). This CDR3 contains 16 residues. Trimming took off 0 bases at V and 3 bases at J, with 16 bases between the two ends.